This T cell receptor (beta chain) was obtained from a study of T cell changes during pregnancy in multiple sclerosis. Measured with immunoSEQ multiplex PCR; TCRdb has only the in-frame clones, and not every one. The sample records 950 to 1,300 clones, 75% to 85% being singletons. V dropped 1 base and J dropped 6 bases, with 16 bases sitting between them. The germline CDR1 and CDR2 sequences are SGHTA and FQGNSA. The CDR3 loop spans 16 amino acids. The rearrangement links TRBV7-2 to TRBJ2-1; no clear D gene. Sequenced material: CD4+ T cells from PBMCs (not recorded whether the cells were cultured). The TCR originated in a female patient with multiple sclerosis, enrolled in a pregnancy study. Some clones in this sample may be carry-over from other donors' samples. The CDR3 bases are TGTGCCAGCAGCTTAGAAAGTCTCTGGAGCTCCAATGAGCAGTTCTTC. The encoded protein is CASSLESLWSSNEQFF.